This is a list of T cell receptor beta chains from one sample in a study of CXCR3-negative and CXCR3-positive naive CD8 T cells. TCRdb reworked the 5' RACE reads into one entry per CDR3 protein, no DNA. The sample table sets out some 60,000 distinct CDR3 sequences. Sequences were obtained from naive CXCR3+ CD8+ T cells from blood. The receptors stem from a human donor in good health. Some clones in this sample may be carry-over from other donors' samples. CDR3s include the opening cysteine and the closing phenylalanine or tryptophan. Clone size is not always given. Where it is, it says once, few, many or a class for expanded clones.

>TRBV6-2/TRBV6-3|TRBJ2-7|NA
CASSPLGYEQYF
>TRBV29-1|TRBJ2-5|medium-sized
CSVPGGGETQYF
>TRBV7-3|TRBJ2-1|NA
CASSSGFGNNEQFF
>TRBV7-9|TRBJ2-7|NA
CASSVNFRTGPYEQYF
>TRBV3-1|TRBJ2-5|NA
CASSPLSRLAGQETQYF
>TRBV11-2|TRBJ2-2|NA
CASSFSSEGNTGELFF
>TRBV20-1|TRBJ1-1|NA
CSVGIYGGTEAFF
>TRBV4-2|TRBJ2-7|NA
CASSQERPDYEQYF
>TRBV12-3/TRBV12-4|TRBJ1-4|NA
CASSLVPGGREKLFF
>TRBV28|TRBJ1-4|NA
CASSKAGDEKLFF
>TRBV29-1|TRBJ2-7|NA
CSVKPGQGAADYEQYF
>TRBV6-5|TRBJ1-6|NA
CASSYQPPGNSPLHF
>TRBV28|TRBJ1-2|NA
CASSFFRQGAYGYTF
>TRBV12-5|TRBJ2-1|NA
CASGDSGGAFEQFF
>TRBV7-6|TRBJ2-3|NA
CASSAWTGITDTQYF
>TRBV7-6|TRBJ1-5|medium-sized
CASSPWQGGFESNQPQHF
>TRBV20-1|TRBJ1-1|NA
CSARDMPGQGNTEAFF
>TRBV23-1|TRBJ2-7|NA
CASRRAQPHEQYF
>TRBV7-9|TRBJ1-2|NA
CASSSTHTGTAVYGYTF
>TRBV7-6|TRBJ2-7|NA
CASSLQRSSYEQYF
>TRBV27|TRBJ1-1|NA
CASSLSYGTKNTEAFF
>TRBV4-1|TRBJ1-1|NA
CASSQDENRGTEAFF
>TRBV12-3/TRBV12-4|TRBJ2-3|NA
CASSLLGRASTDTQYF
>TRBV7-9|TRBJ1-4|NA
CASSSNQGGIREKLFF
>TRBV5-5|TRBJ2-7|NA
CASRGRGGSYEQYF
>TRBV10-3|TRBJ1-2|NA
CAISELGGDGYTF
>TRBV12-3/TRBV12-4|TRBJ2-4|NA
CASSFSWEAKNIQYF
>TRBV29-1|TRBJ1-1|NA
CSVALWGGTEAFF
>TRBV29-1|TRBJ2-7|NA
CSVEQGEGNEQYF
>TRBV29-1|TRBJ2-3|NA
CSVDGTSGITDTQYF
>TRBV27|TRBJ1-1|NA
CASSMGWVMNTEAFF
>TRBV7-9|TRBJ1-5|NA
CASSFGDSSQPQHF
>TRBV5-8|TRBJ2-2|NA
CASSLEGVAGELFF
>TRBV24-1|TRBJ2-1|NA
CATSDPGDSKDEQFF
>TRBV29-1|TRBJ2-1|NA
CSVEDPEGNEQFF
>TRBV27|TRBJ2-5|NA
CASSSPGGAQETQYF
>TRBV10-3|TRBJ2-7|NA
CAINQGRGGAVQYF
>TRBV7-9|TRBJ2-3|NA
CASSQPGSTDTQYF
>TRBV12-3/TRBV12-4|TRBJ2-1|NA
CASTRTGTYNEQFF
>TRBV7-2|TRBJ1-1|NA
CASSLHLHGTANTEAFF
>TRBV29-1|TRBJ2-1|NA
CSALGTVSSYNEQFF